This TCR beta chain derives from a study of breast tumors, draining lymph nodes, adjacent tissues. Study-wide points: That most tumor T cells come from lymph nodes remained unproven.

With 6 bases removed from V and 6 bases from J, the gap between germline ends came to 15 bases. The CDR3 length is 13 residues. CDR1 and CDR2 from the germline V gene are DFQATT and SNEGSKA (reference sequence). TCRdb analysed the multiplex PCR reads with MiXCR anew, one entry per CDR3 protein. Of fewer than 250,000 distinct CDR3 sequences listed, approximately 29% are singletons. As for this clonotype: Antigen specificity is unknown.

Samples came from axillary lymph nodes draining the breast cancer. What was sequenced was axillary lymph node tissue. The receptor was derived from a female donor with breast cancer. Some clones in this sample may be carry-over from other donors' samples. This chain links TRBV20-1 with TRBJ2-1, with D possibly being TRBD1 or TRBD2 (6 bases each). The CDR3 bases are TGCAGTGCAGGGGGGCGGGCGTTCAATGAGCAGTTCTTC. As protein: CSAGGRAFNEQFF.